The T cell receptor (beta chain) under discussion was sequenced for a study of OX40 agonist ivuxolimab in advanced cancers. Study summary: One hepatocellular carcinoma and a couple of cutaneous melanoma patients partially responded. Whole-study results and caveats: At 0.1 to 3.0 mg/kg, CD4+ and CD8+ blood T cells expanded clonally by week 6.

The germline CDR1 and CDR2 sequences are MDHEN and SYDVKM. The trim removed 2 bases at V and 5 bases at J, leaving 15 bases unmatched. The CDR3 length is 18 residues. Libraries were prepared by immunoSEQ multiplex PCR; TCRdb keeps only in-frame clonotypes and omits some of them. The sample yields fewer than 25,000 clones, approximately 86% seen once. This clone rates as medium-sized (0.01 to 0.1%). Its antigen is still unknown. No patient had autoimmune disease or received systemic immunosuppression. This TCR was sampled from an adult with an advanced solid tumor such as melanoma, head and neck, liver or kidney cancer. The specimen was CD4+ or CD8+ T cells sorted from blood, collected in a trial of the OX40 agonist ivuxolimab. The V gene is TRBV28, the J gene TRBJ2-1; 7 positions agree with TRBD2. The CDR3 spells CASSLNVWEGRWDNEQFF. CDR3 sequence (DNA): TGTGCCAGCAGTTTAAATGTTTGGGAGGGACGGTGGGACAATGAGCAGTTCTTC.